Following are 28 T cell receptor beta chains from one sample sequenced in a study of blood T cell repertoires in COVID-19 (TCRdb year 2020). The receptor library was made with the immunoSEQ multiplex PCR assay. TCRdb took this table from immuneACCESS and kept in-frame rearrangements with V and J called. Such tables lack part of the clones; where checked against another copy, unresolved V genes explain under half of the gap, and the rest is unexplained. A total of about 180,000 clones appear in this sample, around 77% of them only once. Around 7% of the sample rests with the top ten. Sequenced: peripheral blood. These receptors all come from a man between 65 and 85 years old with active or convalescent COVID-19.

The chain uses TRBV20-1 and TRBJ2-3; D is uncertain. CDR1 is DFQATT, CDR2 SNEGSKA, per germline (reference sequence). V lost 7 bases, J lost 4 bases, and 9 bases lay in between. The length of the CDR3 is 11 residues. The CDR3 loop reads CSGGPADTQYF. The DNA for the CDR3 is TGCAGTGGAGGTCCTGCAGATACGCAGTATTTT.

This rearrangement joins TRBV2 to TRBJ2-1; tentatively, D is TRBD2 (6 bases). The V end was cut by 2 bases, the J end by 3 bases, with 11 bases between. This CDR3 is 15 amino acids long. The germline gives CDR1 SNHLY, CDR2 FYNNEI. Written as DNA, the CDR3 is TGTGCCAGCAGTGAACTACAGGACTACTACAATGAGCAGTTCTTC. This codes for CASSELQDYYNEQFF.

The CDR3 nucleotides are TGTGCCAGCAGTTATTTATCGGATCAGCCCCAGCATTTT. It encodes CASSYLSDQPQHF. The rearrangement joins TRBV6-2 or TRBV6-3 to TRBJ1-5; D is unresolved. V was trimmed by 3 bases and J by 5 bases, leaving 8 bases between them. The germline V gene encodes CDR1 MNHEY and CDR2 SVGEGT. The CDR3 runs to 13 residues.

This CDR3 reads CASSSSAGGPGELFF. CDR3 in DNA: TGTGCCAGCAGCTCTTCTGCGGGGGGGCCCGGGGAGCTGTTTTTT. The chain links TRBV3-1 (or the pseudogene TRBV3-2) to TRBJ2-2, with 9 bases aligning to TRBD2. This CDR3 has 15 residues. CDR1 is LGHDT and CDR2 is YNNKEL in the germline V gene (reference sequence). The J segment lost 6 bases and the V segment lost 5 bases, leaving 7 bases of the junction unmatched.

The chain has TRBV9 and TRBJ1-2; TRBD1 is a possible D gene (6 bases). Trimming pared 3 bases from V and 2 bases from J, leaving 20 bases between. The germline V gene has CDR1 SGDLS and CDR2 YYNGEE. The CDR3 covers 17 residues. The CDR3 here is CASSAPGPRGGNYGYTF. The CDR3 nucleotides are TGTGCCAGCAGCGCCCCGGGCCCCAGGGGAGGGAACTATGGCTACACCTTC.

In its sample, this clone was seen a few times. Germline and junction disagree at one end, which may indicate a read error. V is TRBV28 and J is TRBJ1-1, with D possibly TRBD1 on 6 matching bases. The germline gives CDR1 MDHEN, CDR2 SYDVKM. This CDR3 region has 16 residues. The CDR3 reads CASKNLRGGGNAEAFF. CDR3 sequence (DNA): TGTGCCAGCAAAAACTTAAGGGGAGGGGGGAACGCTGAAGCTTTCTTT.

V is TRBV9 and J is TRBJ2-3, with D possibly being TRBD1 (6 bases). Germline CDR1 is SGDLS and CDR2 is YYNGEE. V lost 0 bases and J 4 bases, leaving 6 bases between the germline ends. CDR3 size: 13 residues. As DNA, the CDR3 is TGTGCCAGCAGCGTAGGGGGGCCAGATACGCAGTATTTT. Amino acids: CASSVGGPDTQYF.

The V gene is TRBV24-1, the J gene TRBJ1-1; D is unclear. The CDR3 spans 13 residues. CDR1 and CDR2 (germline): KGHDR, SFDVKD. Trimming took 2 bases from V and 4 from J, leaving 7 bases between them. CDR3 nucleotides: TGTGCCACCAGTGATTCTGGGAGCACTGAAGCTTTCTTT. It yields the protein CATSDSGSTEAFF.

This clone was picked up a small number of times. The chain carries TRBV30 and TRBJ1-5; 7 positions match TRBD1. The length of the CDR3 is 13 residues. Unmatched junction bases numbered 5, after V lost 5 bases and J lost 4 bases. Germline V lookup: CDR1 GTSNPN, CDR2 SVGIG (reference sequence). In DNA, the CDR3 is TGTGCCTGGGCACAGGGGATGAATCAGCCCCAGCATTTT. This gives the protein CAWAQGMNQPQHF.

The rearrangement joins TRBV27 to TRBJ2-7; 8 nucleotides line up with TRBD1. The junction had 3 bases not matched to a gene; V was cut back by 0 bases and J by 2 bases. The CDR3 sequence is 15 residues long. CDR1 and CDR2 from the germline V gene are MNHEY and SMNVEV (reference sequence). In nucleotides, the CDR3 is TGTGCCAGCAGTTTATCGAGCAGGGGGCCCTACGAGCAGTACTTC. It codes for CASSLSSRGPYEQYF.

V and J are TRBV6-2 or TRBV6-3 and TRBJ2-5; the D gene is possibly TRBD1 (6 bases). Germline V gene data show CDR1 as MNHEY and CDR2 as SVGEGT. The CDR3 is made up of 13 amino acids. Trimming cost V 5 bases and J 7 bases, with 14 bases left between them. The CDR3 loop reads CASSRTGLGTQYF. Here the CDR3 DNA reads TGTGCCAGCAGTCGTACAGGGCTGGGGACCCAGTACTTC.

This chain uses TRBV7-8 with TRBJ2-3; the match to TRBD1 covers 8 bases. There are 14 residues in the CDR3. CDR1 is SGHVS, CDR2 FQNEAQ, per germline. The ends lost 7 bases at V and 3 bases at J; junction bases unmatched: 6. This chain's CDR3 is CASTSDRGTDTQYF. CDR3 sequence (DNA): TGTGCCAGCACCTCTGACAGGGGTACAGATACGCAGTATTTT. The whole variable domain, remainder taken from reference TRBV7-8 and TRBJ2-3, is GAGVSQSPRYKVAKRGQDVALRCDPISGHVSLFWYQQALGQGPEFLTYFQNEAQLDKSGLPSDRFFAERPEGSVSTLKIQRTQQEDSAVYLCASTSDRGTDTQYFGPGTRLTVL.

This clone occurred once. The V call is TRBV7-9, the J call TRBJ2-3, with 16 bases matching TRBD2. J was trimmed by 4 bases and V by 5 bases; bases with no gene match: 15. The CDR3 loop spans 20 amino acids. Germline V gene sequence: CDR1 SEHNR, CDR2 FQNEAQ (reference sequence). For the CDR3, the DNA is TGTGCCAGCAGCACCAGGAATCCGGGACTAGCGGGAGGGCCGTCAGATACGCAGTATTTT. This codes for CASSTRNPGLAGGPSDTQYF.

V is TRBV20-1 and J is TRBJ1-1; no clear D. V lost 3 bases, J lost 4 bases, and 6 bases lay in between. The CDR3 length is 11 residues. The germline gives CDR1 DFQATT, CDR2 SNEGSKA (reference sequence). The CDR3 loop is CSARGSTEAFF. Written as DNA, the CDR3 is TGCAGTGCTAGGGGGAGCACTGAAGCTTTCTTT.

The V gene is TRBV19, the J gene TRBJ2-1; 8 nucleotides align to TRBD1. Unmatched junction bases numbered 3, after V lost 10 bases and J lost 1 base. This CDR3 has 13 residues. Germline values: CDR1 LNHDA, CDR2 SQIVND (reference sequence). In DNA form, the CDR3 reads TGTGCCACAGGGGGCGAGTCCTACAATGAGCAGTTCTTC. Protein product: CATGGESYNEQFF.

This clone was seen a handful of times. The chain employs TRBV29-1 and TRBJ2-1; 10 nucleotides line up with TRBD1. The length of the CDR3 is 12 residues. The V gene's germline CDR1 is SQVTM and CDR2 ANQGSEA. With V trimmed by 7 bases and J by 7 bases, 4 bases remained unmatched. CDR3 bases: TGCAGCGCCTCGGGACAGGGGAATGAGCAGTTCTTC. Translation: CSASGQGNEQFF.

The rearrangement joins TRBV5-1 to TRBJ2-2, with 7 bases identical to TRBD1. The germline V gene encodes CDR1 SGHRS and CDR2 YFSETQ. V was clipped by 4 bases and J by 0 bases; unmatched bases: 3. This CDR3 spans 15 amino acids. The DNA for the CDR3 is TGCGCCAGCAGCGTAGGGACAGCGAACACCGGGGAGCTGTTTTTT. Protein sequence: CASSVGTANTGELFF.

This clone was seen only once. The chain uses TRBV29-1 and TRBJ1-3; D is unresolved. CDR3 length equals 17 residues. V was trimmed by 0 bases and J by 4 bases, leaving 19 bases between them. Germline lookup yields CDR1 SQVTM and CDR2 ANQGSEA. The CDR3 spells CSVEDPLKPREGNTIYF. DNA for the CDR3: TGCAGCGTTGAAGATCCCCTTAAGCCTCGTGAGGGAAACACCATATATTTT.

The V gene is TRBV19, the J gene TRBJ1-2; TRBD1 aligns across 10 bases. Unmatched junction bases numbered 10, after V lost 5 bases and J lost 4 bases. The CDR3 extends over 16 amino acids. Per the germline V gene, CDR1 is LNHDA and CDR2 is SQIVND (reference sequence). CDR3: CASSRRTGGFVYGYTF. The CDR3 nucleotides read TGTGCCAGTAGTCGTAGGACAGGGGGGTTCGTCTATGGCTACACCTTC.

The chain couples TRBV18 to TRBJ1-1; tentative D call: TRBD1 (5 bases). The CDR3 is 13 residues long. The ends were cut back, 3 bases at V and 8 bases at J, with 13 bases in the middle. CDR1 and CDR2 from the germline V gene are KGHSH and LQKENI. In nucleotides, the CDR3 is TGTGCCAGCTCACCGGGGGGGGATAGGGAAGCTTTCTTT. Translating it yields CASSPGGDREAFF.

Of note for this clone: The same CDR3 arises from other DNA sequences in this sample as well. The gene calls are TRBV24-1 and TRBJ2-1, with 8 positions matching TRBD2. V lost 9 bases and J lost 8; bases outside the gene matches: 5. The V gene's germline CDR1 is KGHDR and CDR2 SFDVKD. There are 12 residues in the CDR3. CDR3 DNA sequence: TGTGCCACCGGGACCGGGGGGGATGAGCAGTTCTTC. Amino acids: CATGTGGDEQFF.

The chain links TRBV5-1 to TRBJ1-1; D is ambiguous. CDR1 is SGHRS and CDR2 is YFSETQ in the germline V gene. The CDR3 has 14 residues. Trimming shortened V by 4 bases and J by 1 base, and 11 bases separated the two germline ends. CDR3 in amino acids: CASSPMRGNTEAFF. The CDR3 DNA reads TGCGCCAGCAGCCCAATGCGGGGGAACACTGAAGCTTTCTTT.

J is TRBJ2-7 and V is TRBV7-2, with 9 bases that match TRBD1. Per the germline V gene, CDR1 is SGHTA and CDR2 is FQGNSA. Trimming took 5 bases from V and 4 from J; bases not matched to a gene: 9. The CDR3 is 15 amino acids. CDR3 amino acids: CASSLQQGAEYEQYF. The CDR3 DNA is TGTGCCAGCAGCCTCCAACAGGGGGCGGAATACGAGCAGTACTTC.

The V call is TRBV9, the J call TRBJ2-4; the match to TRBD2 covers 7 bases. V dropped 4 bases and J dropped 8; count of bases not matched to a gene: 12. This CDR3 has 15 amino acids. Germline CDR1 SGDLS, CDR2 YYNGEE. The DNA of the CDR3 is TGTGCCAGCAGCCTTTTTGGGGGGGTTGGAGACATTCAGTACTTC. This translates into CASSLFGGVGDIQYF.

A single count supports this clone. This chain joins TRBV3-1 (or the pseudogene TRBV3-2) and TRBJ2-6, with D maybe TRBD1 (6 bases). V dropped 4 bases and J dropped 5 bases, with 9 bases sitting between them. CDR1 LGHDT and CDR2 YNNKEL come from the germline V gene (reference sequence). There are 14 residues in the CDR3. CDR3: CASSPRDRANVLTF. The CDR3 region has the DNA TGTGCCAGCAGCCCCCGGGACAGGGCCAACGTCCTGACTTTC.

CDR3 region: CASSLDLAGSGEQYF. The CDR3 DNA reads as TGTGCCAGCAGCTTGGATCTAGCGGGTTCGGGGGAGCAGTACTTC. This chain links TRBV5-4 with TRBJ2-7; 8 nucleotides align to TRBD2. V dropped 0 bases and J dropped 7; count of bases not matched to a gene: 9. Germline CDR1 and CDR2: SGHNT and YYREEE (reference sequence). This CDR3 is 15 amino acids long.

This clone came up many times. The CDR3 bases are TGTGCCAGCAGCCCCGCTAGCAATGAGCAGTTCTTC. Translation gives CASSPASNEQFF. V gene TRBV4-2 combines with J gene TRBJ2-1; D unclear. The germline V gene has CDR1 LGHNA and CDR2 YNFKEQ. The CDR3 runs to 12 residues. Trimming took off 4 bases at V and 6 bases at J, with 7 bases between the two ends.

In its sample, this clone was seen once. This sequence joins TRBV4-2 and TRBJ1-3, with D possibly being TRBD1 (5 bases). The CDR3 has 16 residues. Trimming shortened V by 1 base and J by 0 bases, and 10 bases separated the two germline ends. The V gene's germline CDR1 is LGHNA and CDR2 YNFKEQ. The CDR3 reads CASSQGEGSSGNTIYF. DNA of the CDR3: TGTGCCAGCAGCCAAGGGGAGGGGAGCTCTGGAAACACCATATATTTT.